This paragraph reports one T cell receptor (beta chain). Its antigen is as yet unknown. Trimming cost V 4 bases and J 3 bases; bases outside gene matches: 6. The CDR3 is made up of 16 amino acids. CDR1 and CDR2 (germline): SGHTA, FQGNSA. The data stem from a study of cytomegalovirus exposure and HLA in healthy donors. General observations from the study: Links to common viral pathogens appeared, in a later analysis, for several of the most significant clusters. The listing of some 170 TCR beta chains classed them as cytomegalovirus-associated.

Researchers ran the PCR with 60 Vbeta and 13 Jbeta primers. The table came from immunoSEQ multiplex PCR; TCRdb's copy has only in-frame clones and leaves some out. The sample has roughly 90,000 clones, over 70% seen once. Sequencing input: PBMCs. This clonotype originated in a man younger than 45 in good health and CMV-seropositive. The V gene is TRBV7-2, the J gene TRBJ2-2, with 9 nucleotides matching TRBD2. The CDR3 DNA reads as TGTGCCAGCAGCTCCCCGGGACTAGCCTACACCGGGGAGCTGTTTTTT. This codes for CASSSPGLAYTGELFF.